The rows below give T cell receptor beta chains drawn from one sample of a study of T cells in Graves' hyperthyroidism and ophthalmopathy. TCRdb independently ran MiXCR on the multiplex PCR reads; one entry per CDR3 protein. The data show around 620,000 distinct CDR3 sequences, approximately 14% seen once. Sequenced material: blood. Every receptor here comes from a woman younger than 35 with Graves' ophthalmopathy. Each CDR3 is given with its conserved first and last residue. Fields, in order: J gene, clone size, V gene, D gene, CDR3 protein, CDR3 DNA. A D gene is named only where the DNA matches it firmly. Size is stated for part of the rows, as once, few or many counts, or as a class when the clone is expanded.

>TRBJ2-7|.|TRBV9|TRBD2
CASSASGTSAQNPYEQYF
TGTGCCAGCAGCGCCTCCGGGACTAGCGCTCAGAACCCCTACGAGCAGTACTTC
>TRBJ1-1|.|TRBV5-1|TRBD1
CASSISDRSTEAFF
TGCGCCAGCAGCATCTCGGACAGGTCCACTGAAGCTTTCTTT
>TRBJ2-7|many|TRBV2|TRBD1
CVSKTGTGRSYEQYF
TGTGTCAGCAAAACCGGGACAGGGCGATCCTACGAGCAGTACTTC
>TRBJ1-6|many|TRBV27|TRBD1
CASSLAGGAYSPLHF
TGTGCCAGCAGTCTCGCAGGGGGCGCGTATTCACCCCTCCACTTT
>TRBJ2-7|many|TRBV7-6|.
CASSLERAPYEQYF
TGTGCCAGCAGCTTAGAAAGGGCACCCTACGAGCAGTACTTC
>TRBJ2-3|few|TRBV6-5|.
CASTHQSLGGLAVQTDTQYF
TGTGCCAGCACACACCAGTCATTAGGTGGGCTAGCCGTCCAAACAGATACGCAGTATTTT
>TRBJ2-3|many|TRBV7-2|.
CASTKREGRGSDTQYF
TGTGCCAGCACCAAGAGGGAGGGCAGGGGGTCTGATACGCAGTATTTT
>TRBJ1-5|once|TRBV2|TRBD1
CASVEDRGLNQPQHF
TGTGCCAGCGTCGAGGACAGGGGACTCAATCAGCCCCAGCATTTT
>TRBJ2-5|few|TRBV4-1|.
CASRSGRNQETQYF
TGCGCCAGCAGGTCCGGACGGAACCAAGAGACCCAGTACTTC
>TRBJ1-1|.|TRBV29-1|.
CSVVPQMNTEAFF
TGCAGCGTTGTCCCTCAAATGAACACTGAAGCTTTCTTT
>TRBJ2-1|many|TRBV11-2|.
CASSLGFEQFF
TGTGCCAGCAGCTTGGGATTTGAGCAGTTCTTC
>TRBJ2-3|many|TRBV5-1|.
CASSLGFLGGSGADTQYF
TGCGCCAGCAGCTTGGGTTTCCTAGGTGGGAGTGGTGCAGATACGCAGTATTTT
>TRBJ1-6|.|TRBV5-6|.
CASSFLGGRADSPLHF
TGTGCCAGCAGCTTTCTCGGGGGCCGGGCGGATTCACCCCTCCACTTT
>TRBJ2-7|.|TRBV29-1|.
CSVSGRRDEQYF
TGCAGCGTTTCGGGACGGCGGGACGAGCAGTACTTC
>TRBJ1-2|.|TRBV29-1|TRBD1
CSVDQGGNYGYTF
TGCAGCGTTGATCAGGGGGGTAACTATGGCTACACCTTC
>TRBJ1-2|.|TRBV6-1|.
CASSDTDYSGYAF
TGTGCCAGCAGTGATACAGACTATTCTGGCTACGCCTTC
>TRBJ1-4|few|TRBV5-1|TRBD1
CASRVGTANEKLFF
TGCGCCAGCAGAGTCGGGACAGCTAATGAAAAACTGTTTTTT
>TRBJ2-4|.|TRBV4-1|.
CASSQGGGRTKNIQYF
TGCGCCAGCAGCCAAGGGGGAGGAAGGACCAAAAACATTCAGTACTTC
>TRBJ2-5|.|TRBV5-1|.
CASSWEGLTGSKETQYF
TGCGCCAGCAGCTGGGAGGGCCTGACAGGGAGTAAAGAGACCCAGTACTTC
>TRBJ1-1|.|TRBV6-2/TRBV6-3|.
CASSYGISSVEAFF
TGTGCCAGCAGTTACGGCATATCATCCGTTGAAGCTTTCTTT
>TRBJ2-7|many|TRBV20-1|.
CSALPRGYEQYF
TGCAGTGCTCTCCCTAGGGGCTACGAGCAGTACTTC
>TRBJ2-1|many|TRBV12-3/TRBV12-4|.
CASSFVYSLGNEQFF
TGTGCCAGCAGTTTTGTCTACTCCCTGGGGAATGAGCAGTTCTTC
>TRBJ2-5|many|TRBV28|TRBD1
CASSFQGARETQYF
TGTGCCAGCAGTTTTCAGGGGGCGCGAGAGACCCAGTACTTC
>TRBJ1-2|few|TRBV30|.
CAWSPPGVWGPYRYGYTF
TGTGCCTGGAGCCCCCCTGGTGTATGGGGCCCCTACCGCTATGGCTACACCTTC
>TRBJ2-3|many|TRBV28|TRBD1
CASSFRARGQGYQYF
TGTGCCAGCAGTTTTCGTGCTCGGGGACAGGGGTATCAGTATTTT
>TRBJ1-2|many|TRBV28|.
CASSYLGGAETNYGYTF
TGTGCCAGCAGTTACCTCGGTGGCGCTGAGACTAACTATGGCTACACCTTC
>TRBJ2-7|many|TRBV5-6|.
CASSSEPYEQYF
TGTGCCAGCAGCTCGGAGCCCTACGAGCAGTACTTC
>TRBJ2-7|few|TRBV19|TRBD1
CASSMGTGQGTYEQYF
TGTGCCAGTAGTATGGGGACGGGACAGGGCACTTACGAGCAGTACTTC
>TRBJ2-7|many|TRBV3-1|TRBD2
CASSRSGGGSPNEQYF
TGTGCCTCTTCCCGCTCGGGAGGCGGGAGCCCCAACGAGCAGTACTTC
>TRBJ1-4|few|TRBV18|.
CASSLGTTNEKLFF
TGTGCCAGCTCACTCGGGACAACTAATGAAAAACTGTTTTTT
>TRBJ2-7|many|TRBV18|.
CASSPRQLSYEQYF
TGTGCCAGCTCACCGCGGCAGTTGTCCTACGAGCAGTACTTC
>TRBJ2-7|many|TRBV12-3/TRBV12-4|TRBD1
CASSLGAGGYEQYF
TGTGCCAGCAGTTTAGGGGCAGGGGGCTACGAGCAGTACTTC
>TRBJ1-5|many|TRBV3-1|TRBD1
CASSQDDRGGNQPQHF
TGTGCCAGCAGCCAAGATGACAGGGGGGGGAATCAGCCCCAGCATTTT
>TRBJ2-2|.|TRBV9|.
CASVGRPTGELFF
TGTGCCAGCGTGGGCCGGCCCACCGGGGAGCTGTTTTTT
>TRBJ2-3|many|TRBV24-1|TRBD1
CATSDPTGPSTDTQYF
TGTGCCACCAGTGACCCGACAGGGCCTAGCACAGATACGCAGTATTTT
>TRBJ2-1|few|TRBV30|.
CAWGWIGSYNEQFF
TGTGCCTGGGGCTGGATCGGGTCCTACAATGAGCAGTTCTTC
>TRBJ1-2|.|TRBV27|.
CASSLQVVGSANYGYTF
TGTGCCAGCAGTTTACAAGTAGTGGGGTCAGCTAACTATGGCTACACCTTC
>TRBJ1-2|.|TRBV7-9|.
CASSPPEQNYGYTF
TGTGCCAGCAGCCCGCCCGAGCAAAACTATGGCTACACCTTC
>TRBJ2-5|many|TRBV4-3|TRBD1
CASSPRGTGQETQYF
TGCGCCAGCAGCCCCAGGGGGACGGGACAAGAGACCCAGTACTTC
>TRBJ2-5|few|TRBV5-8|.
CASSLEGTRLRTQYF
TGTGCCAGCAGCTTGGAGGGCACTCGATTGCGGACCCAGTACTTC
>TRBJ1-1|many|TRBV7-9|.
CASSIQRTALNTEAFF
TGTGCCAGCAGCATCCAACGGACAGCGTTGAACACTGAAGCTTTCTTT
>TRBJ2-7|.|TRBV9|.
CASSVAWESSYEQYF
TGTGCCAGCAGCGTAGCTTGGGAAAGCTCCTACGAGCAGTACTTC
>TRBJ2-7|few|TRBV7-2|TRBD2
CASSLAGGRNYEQYF
TGTGCCAGCAGCTTAGCGGGAGGGCGGAACTACGAGCAGTACTTC
>TRBJ2-1|many|TRBV13|.
CASSLFHEQFF
TGTGCCAGCAGCTTATTTCATGAGCAGTTCTTC
>TRBJ2-1|.|TRBV29-1|.
CSVERQSSYNEQFF
TGCAGCGTTGAGAGGCAGAGCTCCTACAATGAGCAGTTCTTC
>TRBJ2-2|many|TRBV28|TRBD2
CASAYRGLAGGSGTGELFF
TGTGCCAGCGCTTACCGTGGACTAGCGGGAGGGTCGGGCACCGGGGAGCTGTTTTTT
>TRBJ2-7|many|TRBV3-1|.
CASSPEGGHYEQYF
TGTGCCAGCAGCCCGGAGGGTGGCCACTACGAGCAGTACTTC
>TRBJ1-4|.|TRBV5-6|TRBD1
CASSLLGDRGNEKLFF
TGTGCCAGCAGCTTGTTAGGGGACAGGGGCAATGAAAAACTGTTTTTT
>TRBJ2-3|few|TRBV18|.
CASSPPNSPRATDTQYF
TGTGCCAGCTCACCACCGAACAGCCCCCGGGCCACAGATACGCAGTATTTT
>TRBJ2-1|many|TRBV27|.
CASSLLGEQFF
TGTGCCAGCAGTTTATTGGGGGAGCAGTTCTTC
>TRBJ2-2|many|TRBV29-1|TRBD2
CSVGGTSGVGGELFF
TGCAGCGTCGGTGGGACTAGCGGGGTTGGAGGGGAGCTGTTTTTT
>TRBJ2-5|many|TRBV20-1|TRBD2
CSARDFSLAGGQETQYF
TGCAGTGCTAGAGATTTTTCCCTAGCGGGAGGGCAGGAGACCCAGTACTTC
>TRBJ1-2|few|TRBV4-3|.
CASSHNRNNPNGYTF
TGCGCCAGCAGCCACAACAGGAACAATCCCAATGGCTACACCTTC
>TRBJ2-3|.|TRBV12-3/TRBV12-4|TRBD2
CASSSGRAGGTDTQYF
TGTGCCAGCAGTAGCGGGAGGGCCGGGGGGACAGATACGCAGTATTTT
>TRBJ1-1|many|TRBV7-8|.
CASSLPRTVNTEAFF
TGTGCCAGCAGCTTACCCAGGACAGTGAACACTGAAGCTTTCTTT
>TRBJ1-6|few|TRBV20-1|TRBD1
CSARDGQGSSYNSPLHF
TGCAGTGCTAGAGACGGACAGGGAAGCTCCTATAATTCACCCCTCCACTTT
>TRBJ2-3|many|TRBV28|TRBD1
CASSSSGTGGGGTQYF
TGTGCCAGCAGTTCCTCCGGGACAGGGGGAGGTGGTACGCAGTATTTT
>TRBJ2-1|.|TRBV20-1|TRBD2
CSARGLATHNEQFF
TGCAGTGCTAGGGGACTAGCAACTCACAATGAGCAGTTCTTC